A selection of T cell receptor beta chains follows, all from one sample in a study of blood T cell repertoires in COVID-19. Produced via immunoSEQ multiplex PCR; TCRdb's table is partial and in-frame only. The sample holds 150,000 to 200,000 clones; 82% are singletons and the top ten take approximately 11%. Sequences were obtained from PBMCs or T cells enriched from blood (not recorded which). These receptors all come from a man aged 45-60 years who had recovered from COVID-19. CDR3s include the opening cysteine and the closing phenylalanine or tryptophan. The order of the fields is J gene, clone size, D gene, V gene, CDR3 protein, CDR3 DNA. D genes are given only for firm matches. Clone size appears in some rows only: once, few, many, or a class for an expanded clone.

>TRBJ2-1|-|TRBD2|TRBV10-3
CAITSGVENEQFF
TGTGCCATCACTAGCGGAGTGGAGAATGAGCAGTTCTTC
>TRBJ1-1|-|-|TRBV11-2
CASSLDRDTEAFF
TGTGCCAGCAGCTTAGACAGGGACACTGAAGCTTTCTTT
>TRBJ1-6|-|TRBD1|TRBV19
CASADGTGGSPLHF
TGTGCCAGTGCTGATGGGACAGGGGGCTCACCCCTCCACTTT
>TRBJ1-2|-|-|TRBV15
CATSRDERPGFNYGYTF
TGTGCCACCAGCAGAGATGAACGCCCAGGGTTTAACTATGGCTACACCTTC
>TRBJ2-3|-|-|TRBV7-3
CASSLTGGTDTQYF
TGTGCCAGCAGCTTAACGGGCGGCACAGATACGCAGTATTTT
>TRBJ1-4|-|-|TRBV4-1
CASSQEGLNEKLFF
TGCGCCAGCAGCCAAGAGGGACTTAATGAAAAACTGTTTTTT
>TRBJ2-1|-|-|TRBV7-2
CASSASAGSHNEQFF
TGTGCCAGCAGCGCTTCGGCAGGTAGTCACAATGAGCAGTTCTTC
>TRBJ2-7|-|-|TRBV13
CASSFSGSGPYEQYF
TGTGCCAGCAGTTTCTCGGGGAGCGGACCCTACGAGCAGTACTTC
>TRBJ1-4|-|-|TRBV3-1/TRBV3-2
CASSQGTEGKLFF
TGTGCCAGCAGCCAGGGGACTGAAGGGAAACTGTTTTTT
>TRBJ1-5|-|TRBD1|TRBV10-3
CAISPTGGGGQPQHF
TGTGCCATCAGTCCGACAGGGGGCGGGGGTCAGCCCCAGCATTTT
>TRBJ2-3|-|TRBD1|TRBV4-1
CASSPGQGALLHTQYF
TGCGCCAGCAGCCCGGGACAGGGGGCCCTCCTCCATACGCAGTATTTT
>TRBJ2-3|-|TRBD1|TRBV3-1/TRBV3-2
CASSTRDRLTDTQYF
TGTGCCAGCAGTACCCGGGACAGGCTCACAGATACGCAGTATTTT
>TRBJ1-4|-|-|TRBV3-1/TRBV3-2
CASSPARGTNEKLFF
TGTGCCAGCAGCCCCGCCCGGGGAACTAATGAAAAACTGTTTTTT
>TRBJ1-4|-|TRBD1|TRBV3-1/TRBV3-2
CASSPRQGAPTNEKLFF
TGTGCCAGCAGCCCACGACAGGGGGCGCCGACTAATGAAAAACTGTTTTTT
>TRBJ2-7|-|TRBD1|TRBV6-2/TRBV6-3
CASSFHRGRREQYF
TGTGCCAGCAGTTTTCACAGGGGGCGAAGGGAGCAGTACTTC
>TRBJ2-3|once|-|TRBV10-2
CASSETADTQYF
TGCGCCAGCAGTGAGACGGCAGATACGCAGTATTTT
>TRBJ1-6|-|TRBD1|TRBV27
CASSMDRDSPLHF
TGTGCCAGCAGTATGGACAGGGATTCACCCCTCCACTTT
>TRBJ2-1|-|TRBD2|TRBV19
CASSKTSGRYDNEQFF
TGTGCCAGTAGCAAGACTAGCGGGAGGTATGACAATGAGCAGTTCTTC
>TRBJ1-6|-|-|TRBV30
CAWSTWTEGSPLHF
TGTGCCTGGAGTACTTGGACAGAAGGATCACCCCTCCACTTT
>TRBJ2-7|once|-|TRBV5-1
CASSLGQANEQYF
TGCGCCAGCAGCTTGGGGCAGGCAAACGAGCAGTACTTC
>TRBJ2-6|once|TRBD1|TRBV5-1
CASSPRDRVAGANVLTF
TGCGCCAGCAGCCCCCGGGACAGGGTAGCCGGGGCCAACGTCCTGACTTTC
>TRBJ2-3|few|TRBD2|TRBV15
CATRDSSGTTDTQYF
TGTGCCACCAGGGACTCTAGCGGAACCACAGATACGCAGTATTTT
>TRBJ2-2|-|-|TRBV9
CASSSVRTDDTGELFF
TGTGCCAGCAGCTCGGTCAGGACAGACGACACCGGGGAGCTGTTTTTT
>TRBJ2-5|-|-|TRBV5-4
CASSLEEQETQYF
TGTGCCAGCAGCTTGGAAGAGCAAGAGACCCAGTACTTC